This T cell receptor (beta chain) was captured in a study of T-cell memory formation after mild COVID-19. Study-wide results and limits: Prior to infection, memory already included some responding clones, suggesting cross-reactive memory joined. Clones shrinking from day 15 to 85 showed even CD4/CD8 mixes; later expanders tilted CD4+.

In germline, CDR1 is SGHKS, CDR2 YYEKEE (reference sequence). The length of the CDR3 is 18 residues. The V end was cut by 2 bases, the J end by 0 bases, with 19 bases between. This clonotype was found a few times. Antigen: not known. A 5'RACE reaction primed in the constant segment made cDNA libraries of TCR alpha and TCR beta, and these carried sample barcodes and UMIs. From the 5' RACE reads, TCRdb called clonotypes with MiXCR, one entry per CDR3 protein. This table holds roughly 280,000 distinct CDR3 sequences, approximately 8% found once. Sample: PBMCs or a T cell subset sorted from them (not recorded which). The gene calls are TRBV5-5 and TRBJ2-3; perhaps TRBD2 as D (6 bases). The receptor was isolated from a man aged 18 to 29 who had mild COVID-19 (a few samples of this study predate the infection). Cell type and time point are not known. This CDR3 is CASSLRPAGLTSTDTQYF. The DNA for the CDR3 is TGTGCCAGCAGCTTAAGGCCGGCGGGGTTAACTAGCACAGATACGCAGTATTTT. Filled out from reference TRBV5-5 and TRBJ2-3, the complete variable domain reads DAGVTQSPTHLIKTRGQQVTLRCSPISGHKSVSWYQQVLGQGPQFIFQYYEKEERGRGNFPDRFSARQFPNYSSELNVNALLLGDSALYLCASSLRPAGLTSTDTQYFGPGTRLTVL.